The clone carrying this TCR beta chain has a handful of counts. The antigen is unknown. This sample was taken from a study of response to subunit inactivated influenza vaccine. TCRdb reanalysed the RT-PCR reads using MiXCR and keeps one entry per CDR3 protein. The table includes a few hundred thousand distinct CDR3 sequences, less than 15% detected once. Study-wide points: Seasonal influenza vaccination, on each occasion, was suggested by the authors to recruit few new T cells.

Sequences were derived from non-naive T cells sorted from PBMCs, sampled 14 days before vaccination. The origin of this receptor is a man in his fifties who received an inactivated influenza vaccine.

CDR3 amino acids: CASTTGQYNEQFF. CDR3 coding DNA: TGTGCCAGCACCACGGGACAGTACAATGAGCAGTTCTTC. The rearrangement links TRBV12-3 or TRBV12-4 to TRBJ2-1, with 7 bases identical to TRBD1. The V segment lost 7 bases and the J segment 4 bases; nucleotides outside the gene matches: 4. CDR3 size: 13 residues.